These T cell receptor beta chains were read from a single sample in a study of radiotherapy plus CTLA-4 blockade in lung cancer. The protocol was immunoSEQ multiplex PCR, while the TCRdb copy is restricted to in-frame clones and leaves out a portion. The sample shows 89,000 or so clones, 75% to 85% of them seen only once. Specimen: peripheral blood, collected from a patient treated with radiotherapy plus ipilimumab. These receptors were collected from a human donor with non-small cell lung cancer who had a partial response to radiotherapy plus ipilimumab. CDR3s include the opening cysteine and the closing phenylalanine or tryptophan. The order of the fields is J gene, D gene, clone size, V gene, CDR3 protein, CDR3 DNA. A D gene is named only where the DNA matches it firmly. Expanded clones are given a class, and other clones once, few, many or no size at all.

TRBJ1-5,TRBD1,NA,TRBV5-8,CASSSDRGWGSNQPQHF,TGTGCCAGCAGCTCGGACAGGGGGTGGGGGAGCAATCAGCCCCAGCATTTT
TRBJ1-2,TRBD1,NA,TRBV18,CASSLHPLGQEEGYTF,TGTGCCAGCTCACTCCATCCCCTGGGACAGGAAGAAGGCTACACCTTC
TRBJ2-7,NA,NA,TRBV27,CASSHRGNDYEQYF,TGTGCCAGCAGTCATAGGGGGAACGACTACGAGCAGTACTTC
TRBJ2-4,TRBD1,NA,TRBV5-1,CASSLGTGVAIQYF,TGCGCCAGCAGCTTAGGGACAGGGGTGGCCATTCAGTACTTC
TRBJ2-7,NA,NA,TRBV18,CASSLQTGYEQYF,TGTGCCAGCTCACTTCAAACAGGCTACGAGCAGTACTTC
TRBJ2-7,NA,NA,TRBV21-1,CATYYEQYF,TGTGCCACCTACTACGAGCAGTACTTC
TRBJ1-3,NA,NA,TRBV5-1,CASSLRGEVDNTIYF,TGCGCCAGCAGCTTGCGGGGAGAAGTAGATAACACCATATATTTT
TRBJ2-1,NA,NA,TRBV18,CASSTRGDEQFF,TGTGCCAGCTCAACCAGGGGCGATGAGCAGTTCTTC
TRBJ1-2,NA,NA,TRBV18,CASSPVRGRANYGYTF,TGTGCCAGCTCACCCGTGCGAGGCAGAGCTAACTATGGCTACACCTTC
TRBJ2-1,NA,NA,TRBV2,CASTSRVRDNEQFF,TGTGCCAGCACGTCTCGGGTCCGTGACAATGAGCAGTTCTTC
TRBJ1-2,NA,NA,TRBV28,CASSLWAGGDGYTF,TGTGCCAGCAGTTTATGGGCGGGAGGGGATGGCTACACCTTC
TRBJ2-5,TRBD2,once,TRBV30,CAWSGAGGRPETQYF,TGTGCCTGGAGCGGAGCGGGAGGGCGCCCAGAGACCCAGTACTTC
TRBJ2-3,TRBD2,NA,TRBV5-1,CASSAGGLAGGGDTQYF,TGCGCCAGCAGCGCGGGAGGACTAGCGGGAGGAGGTGATACGCAGTATTTT
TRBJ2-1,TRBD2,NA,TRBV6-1,CASSGPMGLAINEQFF,TGTGCCAGCAGTGGTCCTATGGGACTAGCGATCAATGAGCAGTTCTTC
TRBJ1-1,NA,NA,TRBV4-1,CASSQDKGTETFF,TGCGCCAGCAGCCAAGATAAAGGGACTGAAACTTTCTTT
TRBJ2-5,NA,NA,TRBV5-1,CASSLLTGDETQYF,TGCGCCAGCAGCTTGTTGACGGGAGACGAGACCCAGTACTTC
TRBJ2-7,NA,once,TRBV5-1,CASSWAGPSEWEQYF,TGCGCCAGCAGCTGGGCGGGCCCATCGGAGTGGGAGCAGTACTTC
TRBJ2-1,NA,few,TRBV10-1,CASAGDGYNEQFF,TGCGCCAGCGCAGGGGATGGGTACAATGAGCAGTTCTTC
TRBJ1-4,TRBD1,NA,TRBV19,CASSARQGLNEKLFF,TGTGCCAGTAGCGCCAGACAGGGCCTAAATGAAAAACTGTTTTTT
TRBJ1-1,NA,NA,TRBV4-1,CASSQDQRAGVGEAFF,TGCGCCAGCAGCCAAGATCAGAGGGCCGGGGTGGGTGAAGCTTTCTTT
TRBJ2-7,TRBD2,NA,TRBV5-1,CASSLWASGATYEQYF,TGCGCCAGCAGCTTGTGGGCTAGCGGAGCTACCTACGAGCAGTACTTC
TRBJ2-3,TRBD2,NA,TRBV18,CASSPVAGGRTDTQYF,TGTGCCAGCTCACCTGTAGCGGGAGGGCGCACAGATACGCAGTATTTT
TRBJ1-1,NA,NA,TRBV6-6,CASSYAGKTEAFF,TGTGCCAGCTCCTACGCAGGGAAGACTGAAGCTTTCTTT
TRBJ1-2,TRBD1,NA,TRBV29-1,CSVEGDRFYGYTF,TGCAGCGTGGAAGGGGACAGATTCTATGGCTACACCTTC
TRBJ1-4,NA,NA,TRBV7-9,CASSLQGHEKLFF,TGTGCCAGCAGCTTACAGGGTCACGAAAAACTGTTTTTT
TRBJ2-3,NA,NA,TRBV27,CASSLKGYTQYF,TGTGCCAGCAGTTTGAAGGGGTATACGCAGTATTTT
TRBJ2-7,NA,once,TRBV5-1,CASSPGSQTVYEQYF,TGCGCCAGCAGCCCCGGAAGCCAGACAGTCTACGAGCAGTACTTC
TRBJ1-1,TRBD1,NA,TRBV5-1,CASSLGDSNTEAFF,TGCGCCAGCAGCTTGGGGGACAGCAACACTGAAGCTTTCTTT
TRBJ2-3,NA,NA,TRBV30,CAWSPIRSEDTQYF,TGTGCCTGGAGCCCTATCCGTAGCGAAGATACGCAGTATTTT
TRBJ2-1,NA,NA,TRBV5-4,CASTLTLSYNEQFF,TGTGCCAGCACCCTCACTTTGTCCTACAATGAGCAGTTCTTC
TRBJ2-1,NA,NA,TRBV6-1,CAIRSAGGSGEQFF,TGTGCCATTCGGTCGGCAGGGGGGTCCGGCGAGCAGTTCTTC
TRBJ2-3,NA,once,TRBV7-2,CASSLVYSSTDTQYF,TGTGCCAGCAGCTTAGTCTATTCTAGCACAGATACGCAGTATTTT
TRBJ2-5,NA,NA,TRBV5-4,CASSPPGETQYF,TGTGCCAGCAGCCCGCCGGGGGAGACCCAGTACTTC
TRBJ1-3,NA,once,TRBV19,CASSPRSDRSGGNTIYF,TGTGCCAGTAGCCCTAGATCGGACAGAAGCGGTGGAAACACCATATATTTT
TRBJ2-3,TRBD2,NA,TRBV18,CASSSLAASTDTQYF,TGTGCCAGCTCGTCCCTAGCGGCTAGCACAGATACGCAGTATTTT
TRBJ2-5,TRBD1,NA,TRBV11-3,CASSLGVDREQETQYF,TGTGCCAGCAGCTTAGGGGTGGACAGGGAACAAGAGACCCAGTACTTC
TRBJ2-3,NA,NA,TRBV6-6,CASSALDYATDTQYF,TGTGCCAGCTCCGCCCTGGACTACGCCACAGATACGCAGTATTTT
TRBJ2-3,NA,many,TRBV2,CASSDERTSTDTQYF,TGTGCCAGCAGTGATGAGCGGACTAGCACAGATACGCAGTATTTT
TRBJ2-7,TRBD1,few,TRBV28,CASSLQGAKYEQYF,TGTGCCAGCAGTCTACAGGGGGCGAAGTACGAGCAGTACTTC
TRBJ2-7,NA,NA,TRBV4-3,CASSQDGASDYEQYF,TGCGCCAGCAGCCAAGATGGGGCTAGCGACTACGAGCAGTACTTC
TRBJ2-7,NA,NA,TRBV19,CASSIAGNMRNYEQYF,TGTGCCAGTAGTATTGCCGGGAACATGCGAAATTACGAGCAGTACTTC
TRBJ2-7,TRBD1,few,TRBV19,CASSITGTGGYEQYF,TGTGCCAGTAGTATAACCGGGACAGGGGGCTACGAGCAGTACTTC
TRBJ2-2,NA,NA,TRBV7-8,CASSSSGSNTGELFF,TGTGCCAGCAGCTCCTCCGGGAGTAACACCGGGGAGCTGTTTTTT
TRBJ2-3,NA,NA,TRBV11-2,CASSLAAGTSTDTQYF,TGTGCCAGCAGCTTGGCCGCAGGGACTAGCACAGATACGCAGTATTTT
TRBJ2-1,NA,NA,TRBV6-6,CASTLGNEQFF,TGTGCCAGCACCCTCGGGAATGAGCAGTTCTTC
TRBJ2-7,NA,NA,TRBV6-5,CATARTVTGSEQYF,TGTGCCACCGCCCGGACAGTGACGGGCAGCGAGCAGTACTTC
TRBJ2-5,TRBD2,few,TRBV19,CASSMGSVAGGRETQYF,TGTGCCAGTAGTATGGGGTCGGTAGCGGGAGGGCGAGAGACCCAGTACTTC
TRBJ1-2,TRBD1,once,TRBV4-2,CASSRTGQSYGYTF,TGTGCCAGCAGCCGGACGGGACAGTCCTATGGCTACACCTTC
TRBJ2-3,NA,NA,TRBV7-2,CASSSRQVETDTQYF,TGTGCCAGCAGCTCTAGACAGGTCGAAACAGATACGCAGTATTTT
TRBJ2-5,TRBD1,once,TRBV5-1,CASSLGQGQETQYF,TGCGCCAGCAGCCTGGGACAGGGGCAAGAGACCCAGTACTTC
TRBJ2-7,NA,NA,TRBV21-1,CASSKGSSGSSYEQYF,TGTGCCAGCAGCAAAGGCTCCTCCGGGAGCTCCTACGAGCAGTACTTC
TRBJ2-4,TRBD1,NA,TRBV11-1,CASSPRDRENIQYF,TGTGCCAGCAGCCCCCGGGACAGGGAAAACATTCAGTACTTC
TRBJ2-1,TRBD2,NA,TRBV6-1,CASNLGLGYNEQFF,TGTGCCAGCAACCTTGGACTAGGTTACAATGAGCAGTTCTTC
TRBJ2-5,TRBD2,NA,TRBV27,CASSLFVAGVQETQYF,TGTGCCAGCAGTTTATTTGTAGCGGGAGTCCAAGAGACCCAGTACTTC
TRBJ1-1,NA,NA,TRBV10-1,CASSVSRNTEAFF,TGCGCCAGCAGTGTATCGCGGAACACTGAAGCTTTCTTT
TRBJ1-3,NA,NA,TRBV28,CASSLGGGLGAGNTIYF,TGTGCCAGCAGTTTAGGTGGCGGATTAGGGGCTGGAAACACCATATATTTT
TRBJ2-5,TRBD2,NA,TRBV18,CASSPSTSGRETQYF,TGTGCCAGCTCACCCTCGACTAGCGGGAGAGAGACCCAGTACTTC
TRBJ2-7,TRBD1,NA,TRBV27,CASSLGQGARNEQYF,TGTGCCAGCAGTTTAGGGCAGGGGGCAAGGAACGAGCAGTACTTC